Listed below are T cell receptor beta chains from one sample, sequenced in a study of TIL therapy for anti-PD-1-resistant metastatic lung cancer. Some clones are missing from TCRdb's copy, which holds only in-frame ones; the method was immunoSEQ multiplex PCR. The sample contains under 100,000 clones, 55% to 75% of which appear only once. The specimen comprised tumor tissue, sampled at baseline. The receptor source for this set is a person aged 25 to 85 with non-small cell lung cancer. The CDR3 runs from the conserved cysteine through the conserved F or W. The D gene is left open where the match is weak. Clone size is not always given. Where it is, it says once, few, many or a class for expanded clones.

J gene | V gene | D gene | clone size | CDR3 DNA | CDR3 protein
TRBJ2-7 | TRBV5-6 | . | . | TGTGCCAGCAGCTTTCGGGGGTCCACCTACGAGCAGTACTTC | CASSFRGSTYEQYF
TRBJ1-1 | TRBV7-3 | . | . | TGTGCCAGCAGCCCAGGCGAGGGGCGCTGGACTGAAGCTTTCTTT | CASSPGEGRWTEAFF
TRBJ2-2 | TRBV4-1 | TRBD2 | . | TGCGCCCGCAGCCGGGGGGGAGCGAACACCGGGGAGCTGTTTTTT | CARSRGGANTGELFF
TRBJ1-3 | TRBV6-5 | . | many | TGTGCCAGCAGTTTTGTATCGGGAAACACCATATATTTT | CASSFVSGNTIYF
TRBJ2-1 | TRBV24-1 | . | few | TGTGCCACCAGTGAACCCGTCCGCCGGGGAGGTGAGCAGTTCTTC | CATSEPVRRGGEQFF
TRBJ1-5 | TRBV21-1 | . | . | TGTGCCAGCAGCCCTAAGGAGGTCCGTAGCAATCAGCCCCAGCATTTT | CASSPKEVRSNQPQHF
TRBJ2-1 | TRBV29-1 | . | . | TGCAGCGTTGAAGATAGCTCCTACAATGAGCAGTTCTTC | CSVEDSSYNEQFF
TRBJ2-1 | TRBV13 | TRBD2 | . | TGTGCCAGCAGCTTAGGACTAGCGGGGGGTATTGAGCAGTTCTTC | CASSLGLAGGIEQFF
TRBJ2-5 | TRBV7-9 | TRBD2 | . | TGTGCCAGCAGCTCGGGACTAGCGGGAGCAGAGACCCAGTACTTC | CASSSGLAGAETQYF
TRBJ1-6 | TRBV9 | . | few | TGTGCCAGCAGCGGGGACGGCGCTAAAGCACCCCTCCACTTT | CASSGDGAKAPLHF
TRBJ2-7 | TRBV19 | . | few | TGTGCCAGTAGTGGGGCCTACGAGCAGTACTTC | CASSGAYEQYF
TRBJ1-5 | TRBV4-2 | . | . | TGTGCCAGCAGCCAAGACACCGGGACCAAGAATCAGCCCCAGCATTTT | CASSQDTGTKNQPQHF
TRBJ2-2 | TRBV5-1 | . | . | TGCGCCAGCAGCTTAGGGGTGGGGATGAACACCGGGGAGCTGTTTTTT | CASSLGVGMNTGELFF
TRBJ1-2 | TRBV28 | . | . | TGTGCCAGCAGTGCAACAGGGCAGGGCTACACCTTC | CASSATGQGYTF
TRBJ1-1 | TRBV7-3 | . | once | TGTGCCAGCAGCTCGACAGGATTTAACACTGAAGCTTTCTTT | CASSSTGFNTEAFF
TRBJ2-2 | TRBV5-1 | TRBD2 | few | TGCGCCAGCAGCTTGTACTCTAGCGGGGACACCGGGGAGCTGTTTTTT | CASSLYSSGDTGELFF
TRBJ2-2 | TRBV9 | . | . | TGTGCCAGCAGCCGTCTGTCAGGGAACACCGGGGAGCTGTTTTTT | CASSRLSGNTGELFF
TRBJ1-4 | TRBV6-5 | TRBD1 | . | TGTGCCAGCAGGCGGACAGGACAAAATGAAAAACTGTTTTTT | CASRRTGQNEKLFF
TRBJ2-5 | TRBV14 | . | . | TGTGCCAGCAGCCGCCTAGGAGACACTGAGACCCAGTACTTC | CASSRLGDTETQYF
TRBJ1-6 | TRBV7-2 | . | . | TGTGCCAGCAGCATTGAAAGGTATTCACCCCTCCACTTT | CASSIERYSPLHF
TRBJ1-1 | TRBV18 | . | . | TGTGCCAGCTCGCAAACCGGGACGCAGCTTTTCTTT | CASSQTGTQLFF
TRBJ1-2 | TRBV5-6 | . | . | TGTGCCAGCACCTTGGGTAGGCGTGGCTACACCTTC | CASTLGRRGYTF
TRBJ2-3 | TRBV5-6 | . | . | TGTGCCAGCAGCTTACTGGCAGATACGCAGTATTTT | CASSLLADTQYF
TRBJ2-2 | TRBV28 | TRBD1 | few | TGTGCCAGCAGTTTCAACGGACAGGGGGCCGGGGAGCTGTTTTTT | CASSFNGQGAGELFF
TRBJ1-4 | TRBV7-6 | . | . | TGTGCCAGCAGCCCCAGGACAGCCGTTAATGAAAAACTGTTTTTT | CASSPRTAVNEKLFF
TRBJ2-1 | TRBV19 | TRBD2 | few | TGTGCCAGTAGTATCCCCGGGGGGGCCCGGAATGAGCAGTTCTTC | CASSIPGGARNEQFF
TRBJ2-7 | TRBV11-3 | . | once | TGTGCCAGCAGCTTAGTTCCGTCCTACGAGCAGTACTTC | CASSLVPSYEQYF
TRBJ2-5 | TRBV18 | . | once | TGTGCCAGCTCACCTGGGCAGGGAGAGACCCAGTACTTC | CASSPGQGETQYF
TRBJ1-5 | TRBV7-6 | . | few | TGTGCCAGCAGCCCCGGACATACGAATCAGCCCCAGCATTTT | CASSPGHTNQPQHF